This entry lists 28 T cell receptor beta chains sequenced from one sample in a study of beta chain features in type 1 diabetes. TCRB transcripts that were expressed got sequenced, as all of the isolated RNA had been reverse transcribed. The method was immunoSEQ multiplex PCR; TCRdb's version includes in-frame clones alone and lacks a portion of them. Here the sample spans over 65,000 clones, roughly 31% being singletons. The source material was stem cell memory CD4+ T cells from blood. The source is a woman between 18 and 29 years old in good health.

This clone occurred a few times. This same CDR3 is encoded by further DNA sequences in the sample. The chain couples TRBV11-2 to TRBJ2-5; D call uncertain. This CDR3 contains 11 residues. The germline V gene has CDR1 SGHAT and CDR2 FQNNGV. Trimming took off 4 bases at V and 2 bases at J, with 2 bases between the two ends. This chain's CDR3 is CASSSQETQYF. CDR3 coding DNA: TGTGCCAGCAGCTCTCAAGAGACCCAGTACTTC.

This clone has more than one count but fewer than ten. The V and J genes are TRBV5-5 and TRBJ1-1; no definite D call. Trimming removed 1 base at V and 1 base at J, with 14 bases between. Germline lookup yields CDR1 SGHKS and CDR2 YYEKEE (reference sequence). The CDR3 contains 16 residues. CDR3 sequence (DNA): TGTGCCAGCAGCTTGCAACAGAGTTACAAGAACACTGAAGCTTTCTTT. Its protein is CASSLQQSYKNTEAFF.

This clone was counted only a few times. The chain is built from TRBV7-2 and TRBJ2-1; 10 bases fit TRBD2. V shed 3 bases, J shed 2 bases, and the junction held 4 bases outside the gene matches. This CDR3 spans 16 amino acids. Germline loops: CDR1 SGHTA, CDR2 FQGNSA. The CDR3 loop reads CASSFKRGGTYNEQFF. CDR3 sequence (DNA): TGTGCCAGCAGCTTCAAGCGGGGGGGGACCTACAATGAGCAGTTCTTC.

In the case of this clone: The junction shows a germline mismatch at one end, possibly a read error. CDR3 in DNA: TGTGCCAGCAGCTTAGAAGGCGGGAGCAGAGATACGCAGTATTTT. Translating it yields CASSLEGGSRDTQYF. V and J are TRBV11-1 and TRBJ2-3, with 7 bases lining up with TRBD2. The CDR3 runs to 15 residues. Germline V gene lookup returns CDR1 SGHAT and CDR2 FQDESV (reference sequence).

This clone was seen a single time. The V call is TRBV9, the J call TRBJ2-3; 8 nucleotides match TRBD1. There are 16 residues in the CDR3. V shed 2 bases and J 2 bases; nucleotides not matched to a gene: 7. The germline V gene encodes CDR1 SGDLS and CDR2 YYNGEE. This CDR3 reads CASSVQDRAPTDTQYF. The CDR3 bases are TGTGCCAGCAGCGTGCAGGACAGGGCTCCCACAGATACGCAGTATTTT.

The CDR3 reads CASRPGTSGTYNEQFF. In DNA, the CDR3 is TGTGCCAGCAGACCCGGGACTAGCGGTACCTACAATGAGCAGTTCTTC. This chain joins TRBV6-6 and TRBJ2-1; 11 bases match TRBD2. With 6 bases clipped from V and 2 bases from J, the junction kept 6 bases outside the gene matches. The CDR3 spans 16 residues. Looked up from germline, CDR1 is MNHNY and CDR2 is SVGAGI (reference sequence).

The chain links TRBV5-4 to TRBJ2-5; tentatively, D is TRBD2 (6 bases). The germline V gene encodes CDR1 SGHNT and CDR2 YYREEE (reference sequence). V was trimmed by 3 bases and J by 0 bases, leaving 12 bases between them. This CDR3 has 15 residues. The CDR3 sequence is CASSWGAGNQETQYF. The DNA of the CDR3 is TGTGCCAGCAGCTGGGGTGCGGGAAACCAAGAGACCCAGTACTTC.

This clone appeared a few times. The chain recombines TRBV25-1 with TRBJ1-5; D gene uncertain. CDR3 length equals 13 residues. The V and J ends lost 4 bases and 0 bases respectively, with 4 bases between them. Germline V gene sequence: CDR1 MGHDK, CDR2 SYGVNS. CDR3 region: CASSANSNQPQHF. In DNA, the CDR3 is TGTGCCAGCAGTGCCAATAGCAATCAGCCCCAGCATTTT.

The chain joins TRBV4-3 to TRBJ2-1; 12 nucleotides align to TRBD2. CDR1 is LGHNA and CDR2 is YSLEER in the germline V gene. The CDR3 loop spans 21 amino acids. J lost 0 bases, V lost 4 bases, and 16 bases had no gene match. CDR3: CASSPRHGTGLAGSSYNEQFF. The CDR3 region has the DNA TGCGCCAGCAGCCCCCGACACGGGACAGGACTAGCGGGGAGCTCCTACAATGAGCAGTTCTTC.

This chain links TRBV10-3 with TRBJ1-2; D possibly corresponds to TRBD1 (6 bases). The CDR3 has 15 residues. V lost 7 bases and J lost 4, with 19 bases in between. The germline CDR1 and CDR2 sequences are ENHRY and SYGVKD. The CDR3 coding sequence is TGTGCCATCAACGAGAGGGCCGAGGGGGTCTATGGCTACACCTTC. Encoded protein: CAINERAEGVYGYTF.

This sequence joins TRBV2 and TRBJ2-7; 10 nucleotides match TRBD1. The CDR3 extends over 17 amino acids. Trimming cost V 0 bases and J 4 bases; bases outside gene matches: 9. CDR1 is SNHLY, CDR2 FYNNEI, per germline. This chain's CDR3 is CASSEALGTGAVYEQYF. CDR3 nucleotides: TGTGCCAGCAGTGAAGCGCTTGGGACAGGGGCAGTGTACGAGCAGTACTTC. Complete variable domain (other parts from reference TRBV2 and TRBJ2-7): EPEVTQTPSHQVTQMGQEVILRCVPISNHLYFYWYRQILGQKVEFLVSFYNNEISEKSEIFDDQFSVERPDGSNFTLKIRSTKLEDSAMYFCASSEALGTGAVYEQYFGPGTRLTVT.

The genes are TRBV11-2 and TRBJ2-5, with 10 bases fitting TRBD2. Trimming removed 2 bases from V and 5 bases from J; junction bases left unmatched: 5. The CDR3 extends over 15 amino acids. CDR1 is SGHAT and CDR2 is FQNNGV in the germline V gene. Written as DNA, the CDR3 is TGTGCCAGCAGCTTAACAAGCGGGAGGGCCGAGACCCAGTACTTC. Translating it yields CASSLTSGRAETQYF.

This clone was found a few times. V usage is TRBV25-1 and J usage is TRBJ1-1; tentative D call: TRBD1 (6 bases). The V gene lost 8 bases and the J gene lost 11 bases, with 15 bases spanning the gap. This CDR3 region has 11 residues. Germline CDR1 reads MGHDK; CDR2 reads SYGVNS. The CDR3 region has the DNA TGTGCCAGCTTTACAGGGTCGACGGCTTTCTTT. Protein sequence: CASFTGSTAFF.

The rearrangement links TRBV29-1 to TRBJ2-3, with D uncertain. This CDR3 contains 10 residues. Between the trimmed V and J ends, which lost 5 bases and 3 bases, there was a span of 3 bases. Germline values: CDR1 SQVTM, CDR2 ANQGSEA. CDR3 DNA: TGCAGCGTTCAAACAGATACGCAGTATTTT. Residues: CSVQTDTQYF.

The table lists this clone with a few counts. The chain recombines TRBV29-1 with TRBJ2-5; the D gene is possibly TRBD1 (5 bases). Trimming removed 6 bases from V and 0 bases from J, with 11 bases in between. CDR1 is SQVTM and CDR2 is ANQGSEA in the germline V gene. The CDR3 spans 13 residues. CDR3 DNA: TGCAGCGTCACCCAGGGCTACCAAGAGACCCAGTACTTC. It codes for CSVTQGYQETQYF. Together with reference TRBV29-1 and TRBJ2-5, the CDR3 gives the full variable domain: SAVISQKPSRDICQRGTSLTIQCQVDSQVTMMFWYRQQPGQSLTLIATANQGSEATYESGFVIDKFPISRPNLTFSTLTVSNMSPEDSSIYLCSVTQGYQETQYFGPGTRLLVL.

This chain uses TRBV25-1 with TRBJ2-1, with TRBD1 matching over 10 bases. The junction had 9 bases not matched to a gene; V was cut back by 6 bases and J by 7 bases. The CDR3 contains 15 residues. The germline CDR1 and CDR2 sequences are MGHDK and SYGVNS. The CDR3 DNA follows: TGTGCCAGCAGCTCCGGGACAGGGGTGGGGAATGAGCAGTTCTTC. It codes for CASSSGTGVGNEQFF.

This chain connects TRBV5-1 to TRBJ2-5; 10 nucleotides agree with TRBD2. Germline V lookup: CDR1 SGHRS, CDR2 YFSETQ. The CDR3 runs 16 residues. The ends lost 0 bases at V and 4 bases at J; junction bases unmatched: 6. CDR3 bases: TGCGCCAGCAGCTTGGCTAGCGGGAGTGAGGGAGAGACCCAGTACTTC. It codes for CASSLASGSEGETQYF.

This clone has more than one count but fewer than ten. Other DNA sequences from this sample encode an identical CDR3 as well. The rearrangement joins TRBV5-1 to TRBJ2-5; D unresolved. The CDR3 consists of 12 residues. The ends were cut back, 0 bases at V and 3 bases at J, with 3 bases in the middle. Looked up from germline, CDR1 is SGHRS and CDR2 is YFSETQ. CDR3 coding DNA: TGCGCCAGCAGCTTGGCCGAAGAGACCCAGTACTTC. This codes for CASSLAEETQYF.

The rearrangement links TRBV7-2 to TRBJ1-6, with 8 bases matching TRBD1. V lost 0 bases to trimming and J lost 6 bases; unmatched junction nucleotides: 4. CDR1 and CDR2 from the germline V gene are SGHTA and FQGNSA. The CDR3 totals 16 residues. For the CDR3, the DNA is TGTGCCAGCAGCTTAGCTCCGGACAGGGCTAATTCACCCCTCCACTTT. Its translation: CASSLAPDRANSPLHF. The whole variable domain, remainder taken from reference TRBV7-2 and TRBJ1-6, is GAGVSQSPSNKVTEKGKDVELRCDPISGHTALYWYRQSLGQGLEFLIYFQGNSAPDKSGLPSDRFSAERTGGSVSTLTIQRTQQEDSAVYLCASSLAPDRANSPLHFGNGTRLTVT.

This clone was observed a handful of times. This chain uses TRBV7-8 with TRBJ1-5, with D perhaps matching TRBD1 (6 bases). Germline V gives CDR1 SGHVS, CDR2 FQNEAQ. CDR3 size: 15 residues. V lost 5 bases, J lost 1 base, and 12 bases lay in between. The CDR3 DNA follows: TGTGCCAGCAGCGGATCAACAGGGAGCAATCAGCCCCAGCATTTT. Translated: CASSGSTGSNQPQHF.

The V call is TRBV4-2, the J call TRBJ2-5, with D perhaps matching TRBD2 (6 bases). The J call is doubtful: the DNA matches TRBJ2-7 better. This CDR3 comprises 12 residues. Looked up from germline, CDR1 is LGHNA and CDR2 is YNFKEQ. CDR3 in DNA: TGTGCCAGCAGCCAAGAGGGAGGCGAGCAGTACTTC. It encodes CASSQEGGEQYF.

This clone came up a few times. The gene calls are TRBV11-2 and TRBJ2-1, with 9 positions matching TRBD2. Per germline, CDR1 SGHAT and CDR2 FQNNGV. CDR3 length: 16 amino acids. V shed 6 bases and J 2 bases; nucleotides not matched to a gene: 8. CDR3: CASRSVSGGTYNEQFF. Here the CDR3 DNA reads TGTGCCAGCAGATCCGTTAGCGGGGGAACCTACAATGAGCAGTTCTTC.

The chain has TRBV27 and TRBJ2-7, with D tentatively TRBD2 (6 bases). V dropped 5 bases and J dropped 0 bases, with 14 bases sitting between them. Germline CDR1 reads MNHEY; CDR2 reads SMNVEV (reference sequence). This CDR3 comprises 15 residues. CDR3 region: CASSAPGRGSYEQYF. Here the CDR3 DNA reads TGTGCCAGCAGTGCCCCTGGGCGGGGCTCCTACGAGCAGTACTTC.

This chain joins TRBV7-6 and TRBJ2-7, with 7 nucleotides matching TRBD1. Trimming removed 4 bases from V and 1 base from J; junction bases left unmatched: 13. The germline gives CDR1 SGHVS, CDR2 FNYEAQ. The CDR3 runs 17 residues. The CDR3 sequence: CASSSFTGTAFSYEQYF. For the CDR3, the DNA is TGTGCCAGCAGCTCATTCACCGGGACAGCCTTTTCCTACGAGCAGTACTTC. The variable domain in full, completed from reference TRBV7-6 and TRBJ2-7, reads GAGVSQSPRYKVTKRGQDVALRCDPISGHVSLYWYRQALGQGPEFLTYFNYEAQQDKSGLPNDRFSAERPEGSISTLTIQRTEQRDSAMYRCASSSFTGTAFSYEQYFGPGTRLTVT.

The CDR3 loop reads CASSFKEAGANEQFF. Written as DNA, the CDR3 is TGTGCCAGCAGCTTTAAGGAAGCGGGAGCCAATGAGCAGTTCTTC. The rearrangement uses TRBV5-4 and TRBJ2-1, with 8 bases identical to TRBD2. The germline V gene encodes CDR1 SGHNT and CDR2 YYREEE (reference sequence). The CDR3 covers 15 residues. Trimming cost V 2 bases and J 6 bases; bases outside gene matches: 7.

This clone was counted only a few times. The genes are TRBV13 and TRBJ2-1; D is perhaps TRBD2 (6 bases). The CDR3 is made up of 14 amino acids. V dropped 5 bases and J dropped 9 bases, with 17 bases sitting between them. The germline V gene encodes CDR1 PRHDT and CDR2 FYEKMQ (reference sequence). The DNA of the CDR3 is TGTGCCAGCAGCGCCCGAGGAGGGATTAGTGAGCAGTTCTTC. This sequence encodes CASSARGGISEQFF.

In DNA form, the CDR3 reads TGTGCCAGCAGCTTGCCGGGCGCAGGGGACGAGCAGTACTTC. Amino acid sequence: CASSLPGAGDEQYF. The V gene is TRBV5-4, the J gene TRBJ2-7, with a weak D call TRBD1 (6 bases). V lost 1 base and J 5 bases, leaving 13 bases between the germline ends. The CDR3 runs to 14 residues. Germline-derived CDR1 and CDR2 are SGHNT and YYREEE (reference sequence).

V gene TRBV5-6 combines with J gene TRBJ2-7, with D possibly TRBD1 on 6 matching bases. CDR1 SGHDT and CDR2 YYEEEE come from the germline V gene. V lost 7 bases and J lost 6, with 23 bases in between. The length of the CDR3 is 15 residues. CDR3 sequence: CASRKLTGRLAEQYF. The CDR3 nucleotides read TGTGCCAGCCGAAAGCTGACAGGCCGCCTGGCCGAGCAGTACTTC.